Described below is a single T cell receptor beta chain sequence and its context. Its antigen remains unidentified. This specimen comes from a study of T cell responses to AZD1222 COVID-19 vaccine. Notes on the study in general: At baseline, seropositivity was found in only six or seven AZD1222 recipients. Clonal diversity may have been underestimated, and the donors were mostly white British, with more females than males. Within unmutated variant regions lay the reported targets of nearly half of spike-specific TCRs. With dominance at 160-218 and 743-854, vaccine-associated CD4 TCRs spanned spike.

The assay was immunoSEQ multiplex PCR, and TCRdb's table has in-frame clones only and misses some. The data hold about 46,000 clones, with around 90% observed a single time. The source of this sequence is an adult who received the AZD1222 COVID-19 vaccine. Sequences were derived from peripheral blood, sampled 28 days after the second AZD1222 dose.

The CDR3 sequence: CASSYSVTLNTIYF. In DNA, the CDR3 is TGTGCCAGCAGTTACTCGGTAACACTGAACACCATATATTTT. The chain recombines TRBV6-5 with TRBJ1-3; D is unclear. Germline assignment: CDR1 MNHEY and CDR2 SVGAGI. The CDR3 contains 14 residues. V lost 0 bases, J lost 7 bases, and 10 bases lay in between.